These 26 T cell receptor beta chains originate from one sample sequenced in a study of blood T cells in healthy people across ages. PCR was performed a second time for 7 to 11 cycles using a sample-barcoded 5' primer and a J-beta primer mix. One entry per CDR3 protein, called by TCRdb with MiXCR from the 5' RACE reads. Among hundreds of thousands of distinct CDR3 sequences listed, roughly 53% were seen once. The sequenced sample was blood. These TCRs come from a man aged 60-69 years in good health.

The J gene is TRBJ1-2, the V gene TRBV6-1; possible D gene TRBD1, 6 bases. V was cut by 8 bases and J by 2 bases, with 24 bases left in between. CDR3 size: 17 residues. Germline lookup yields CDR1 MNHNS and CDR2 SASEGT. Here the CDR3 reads CASARGARDRQNYGYTF. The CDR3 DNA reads TGTGCCAGCGCCCGGGGGGCGCGGGACCGCCAAAACTATGGCTACACCTTC.

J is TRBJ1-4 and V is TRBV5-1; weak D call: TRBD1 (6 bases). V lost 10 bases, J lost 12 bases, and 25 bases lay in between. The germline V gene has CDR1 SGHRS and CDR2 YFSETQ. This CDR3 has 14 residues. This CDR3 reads CAGTRVRGGGELFF. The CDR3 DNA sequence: TGCGCCGGCACCCGAGTCAGGGGAGGGGGAGAACTGTTTTTT.

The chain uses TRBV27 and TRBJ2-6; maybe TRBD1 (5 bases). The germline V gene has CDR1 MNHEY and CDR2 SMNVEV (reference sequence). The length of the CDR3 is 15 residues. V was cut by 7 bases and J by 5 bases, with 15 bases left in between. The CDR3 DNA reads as TGTGCCAGCACTATGCAGGGCCTCTGGGCCAACGTCCTGACTTTC. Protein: CASTMQGLWANVLTF.

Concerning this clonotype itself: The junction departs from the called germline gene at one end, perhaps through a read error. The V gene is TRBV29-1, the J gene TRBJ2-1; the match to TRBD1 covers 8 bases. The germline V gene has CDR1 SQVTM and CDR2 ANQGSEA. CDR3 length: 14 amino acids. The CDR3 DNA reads TGCGGCGTTGAAAGGCAGGGGGCGGGTAGTGAGCAGTTCTTC. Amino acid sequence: CGVERQGAGSEQFF.

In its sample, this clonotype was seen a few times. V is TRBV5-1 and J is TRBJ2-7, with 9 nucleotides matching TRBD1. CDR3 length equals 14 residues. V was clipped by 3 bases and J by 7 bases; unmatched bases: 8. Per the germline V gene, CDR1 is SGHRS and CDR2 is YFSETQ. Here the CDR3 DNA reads TGCGCCAGCAGCTGGGGACAGGGCTCTCGGGAGCAGTACTTC. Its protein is CASSWGQGSREQYF.

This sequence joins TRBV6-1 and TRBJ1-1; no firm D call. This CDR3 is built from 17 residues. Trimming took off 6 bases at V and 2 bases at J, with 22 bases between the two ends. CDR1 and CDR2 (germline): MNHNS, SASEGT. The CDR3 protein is CASSLWRGGGRNTEAFF. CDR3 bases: TGTGCCAGCAGCCTATGGCGAGGTGGAGGCCGTAACACTGAAGCTTTCTTT.

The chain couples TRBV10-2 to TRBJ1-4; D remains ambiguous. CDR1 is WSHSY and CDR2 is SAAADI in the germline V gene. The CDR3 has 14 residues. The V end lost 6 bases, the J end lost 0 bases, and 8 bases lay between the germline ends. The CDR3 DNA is TGCGCCAGCAGGGTCAGCACAACTAATGAAAAACTGTTTTTT. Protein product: CASRVSTTNEKLFF.

This CDR3 reads CASSLEKPNYGYTF. CDR3 DNA sequence: TGCGCCAGCAGCTTGGAAAAACCCAACTATGGCTACACCTTC. J is TRBJ1-2 and V is TRBV5-1; D is undetermined. There are 14 residues in the CDR3. V dropped 0 bases and J dropped 2 bases, with 8 bases sitting between them. Looked up from germline, CDR1 is SGHRS and CDR2 is YFSETQ.

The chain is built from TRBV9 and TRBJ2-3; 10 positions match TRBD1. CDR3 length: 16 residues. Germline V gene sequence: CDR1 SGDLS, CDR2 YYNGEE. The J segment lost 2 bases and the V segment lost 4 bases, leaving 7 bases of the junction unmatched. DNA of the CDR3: TGTGCCAGCAGCAGACGACAGGGGGCAACCACAGATACGCAGTATTTT. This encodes CASSRRQGATTDTQYF.

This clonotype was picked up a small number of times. The CDR3, as DNA: TGCAGTGCTAGGAGTATAAGTGGAGGCGAGCAGTACTTC. This encodes CSARSISGGEQYF. J is TRBJ2-7 and V is TRBV20-1; possibly TRBD2 for D (5 bases). The length of the CDR3 is 13 residues. The germline gives CDR1 DFQATT, CDR2 SNEGSKA (reference sequence). Trimming cost V 3 bases and J 6 bases, with 15 bases left between them.

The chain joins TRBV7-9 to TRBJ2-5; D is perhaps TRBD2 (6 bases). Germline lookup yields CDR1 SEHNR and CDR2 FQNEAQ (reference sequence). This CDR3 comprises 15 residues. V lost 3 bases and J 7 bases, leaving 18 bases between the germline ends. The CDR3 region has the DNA TGTGCCAGCAGCTTTGGTTTCGGGAGCCAGGGGACCCAGTACTTC. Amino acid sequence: CASSFGFGSQGTQYF.

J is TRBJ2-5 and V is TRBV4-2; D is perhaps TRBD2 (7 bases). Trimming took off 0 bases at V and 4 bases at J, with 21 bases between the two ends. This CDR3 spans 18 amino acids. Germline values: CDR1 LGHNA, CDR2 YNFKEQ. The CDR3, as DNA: TGTGCCAGCAGCCAAGATTACCTCCTGCGGGGGCTAAGAGAGACCCAGTACTTC. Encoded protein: CASSQDYLLRGLRETQYF.

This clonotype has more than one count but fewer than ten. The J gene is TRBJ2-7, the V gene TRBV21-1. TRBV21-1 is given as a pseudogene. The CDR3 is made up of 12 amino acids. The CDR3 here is CASTRGPYEQYF. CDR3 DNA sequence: TGTGCCAGCACACGAGGGCCCTACGAGCAGTACTTC.

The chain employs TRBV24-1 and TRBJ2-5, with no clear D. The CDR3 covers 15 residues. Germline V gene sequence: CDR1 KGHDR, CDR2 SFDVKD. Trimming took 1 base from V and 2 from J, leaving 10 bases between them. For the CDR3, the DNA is TGTGCCACCAGTGATTTAGGTAGGGAACAAGAGACCCAGTACTTC. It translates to CATSDLGREQETQYF.

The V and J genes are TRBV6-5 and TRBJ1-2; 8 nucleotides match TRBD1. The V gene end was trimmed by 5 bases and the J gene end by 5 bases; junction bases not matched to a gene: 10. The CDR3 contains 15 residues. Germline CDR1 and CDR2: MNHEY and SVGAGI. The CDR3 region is CASSQRQGMVYGYTF. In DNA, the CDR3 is TGTGCCAGCAGTCAACGACAGGGGATGGTGTATGGCTACACCTTC.

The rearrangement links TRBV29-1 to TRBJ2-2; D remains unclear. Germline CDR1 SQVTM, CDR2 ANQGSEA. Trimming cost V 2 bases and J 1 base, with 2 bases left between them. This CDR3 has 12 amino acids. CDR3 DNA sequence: TGCAGCGTTGAATTGAACACCGGGGAGCTGTTTTTT. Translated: CSVELNTGELFF.

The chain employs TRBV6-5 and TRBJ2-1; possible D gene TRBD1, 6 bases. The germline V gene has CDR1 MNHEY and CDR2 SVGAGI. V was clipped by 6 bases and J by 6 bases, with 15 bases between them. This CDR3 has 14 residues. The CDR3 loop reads CASSRGKGPNEQFF. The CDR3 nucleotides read TGTGCCAGCAGCAGGGGAAAGGGCCCCAATGAGCAGTTCTTC.

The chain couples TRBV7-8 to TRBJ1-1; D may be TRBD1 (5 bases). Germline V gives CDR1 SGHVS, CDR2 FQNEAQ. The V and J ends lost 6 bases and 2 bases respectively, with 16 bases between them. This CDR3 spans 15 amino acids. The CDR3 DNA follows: TGTGCCAGCAGTCGGGGGTCCACCAGCAACACTGAAGCTTTCTTT. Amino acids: CASSRGSTSNTEAFF.

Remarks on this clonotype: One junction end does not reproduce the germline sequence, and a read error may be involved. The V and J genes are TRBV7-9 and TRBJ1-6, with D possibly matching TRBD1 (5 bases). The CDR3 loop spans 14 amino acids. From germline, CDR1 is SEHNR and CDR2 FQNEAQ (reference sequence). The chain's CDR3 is CTSSFGDLNSPLHF. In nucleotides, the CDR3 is TGTACCAGCAGCTTTGGGGACCTAAATTCACCCCTCCACTTT.

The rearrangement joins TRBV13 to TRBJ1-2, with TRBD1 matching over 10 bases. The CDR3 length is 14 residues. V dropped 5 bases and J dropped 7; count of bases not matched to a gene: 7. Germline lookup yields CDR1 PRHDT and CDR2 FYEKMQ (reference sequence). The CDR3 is CASSTGTGAAGYTF. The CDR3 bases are TGTGCCAGCAGCACCGGGACAGGGGCTGCTGGCTACACCTTC.

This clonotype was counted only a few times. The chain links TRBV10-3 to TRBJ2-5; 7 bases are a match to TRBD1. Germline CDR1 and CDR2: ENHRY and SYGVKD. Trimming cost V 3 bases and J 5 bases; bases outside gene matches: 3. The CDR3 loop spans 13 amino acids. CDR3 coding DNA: TGTGCCATCAGTGACGACAGGGCGGAGACCCAGTACTTC. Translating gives CAISDDRAETQYF.

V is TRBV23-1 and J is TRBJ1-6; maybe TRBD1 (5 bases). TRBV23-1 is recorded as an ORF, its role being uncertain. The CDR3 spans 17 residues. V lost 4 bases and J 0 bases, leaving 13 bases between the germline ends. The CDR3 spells CASSRWGRHSYNSPLHF. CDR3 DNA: TGCGCCAGCAGTCGATGGGGACGGCACTCCTATAATTCACCCCTCCACTTT.

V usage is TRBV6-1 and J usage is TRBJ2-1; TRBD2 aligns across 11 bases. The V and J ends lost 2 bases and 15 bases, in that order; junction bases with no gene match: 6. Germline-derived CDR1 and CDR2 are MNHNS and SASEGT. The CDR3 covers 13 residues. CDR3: CASSESRLAGWFF. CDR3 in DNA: TGTGCCAGCAGTGAATCCCGACTAGCGGGGTGGTTCTTC.

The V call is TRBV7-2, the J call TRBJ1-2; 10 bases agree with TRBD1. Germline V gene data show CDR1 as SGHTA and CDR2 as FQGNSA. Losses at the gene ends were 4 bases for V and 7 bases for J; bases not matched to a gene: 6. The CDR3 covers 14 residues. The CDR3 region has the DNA TGTGCCAGCAGCTCGCGGACAGGGGGAGGTGGCTACACCTTC. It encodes CASSSRTGGGGYTF.

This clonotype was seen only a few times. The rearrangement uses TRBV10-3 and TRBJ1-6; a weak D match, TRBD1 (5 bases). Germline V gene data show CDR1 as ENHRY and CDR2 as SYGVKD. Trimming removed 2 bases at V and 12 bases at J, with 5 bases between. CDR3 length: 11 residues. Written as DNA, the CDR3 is TGTGCCATCAGTGAGCAGGGACCCCTCCACTTT. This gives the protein CAISEQGPLHF.

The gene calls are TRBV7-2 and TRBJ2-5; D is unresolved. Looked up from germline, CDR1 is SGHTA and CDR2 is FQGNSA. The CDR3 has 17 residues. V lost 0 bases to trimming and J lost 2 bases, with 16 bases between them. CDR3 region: CASSLARKGLWQETQYF. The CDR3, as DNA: TGTGCCAGCAGCTTAGCGCGGAAGGGATTATGGCAAGAGACCCAGTACTTC.